One T cell receptor beta chain is described in this entry. Its matching antigen is unknown. The sample comes from a study of persistence of HIV-infected CD4 T cells. Trimming took 4 bases from V and 6 from J; bases not matched to a gene: 8. This CDR3 contains 15 residues. Germline values: CDR1 MNHEY, CDR2 SVGEGT. The libraries were made with immunoSEQ version 4 in survey mode. Profiled with immunoSEQ multiplex PCR; TCRdb holds only in-frame clones, not every one. The top ten clones hold about 0.86% of a sample with about 30,000 clones, roughly 82% of them seen once. The stimulus was lysate of CMV-infected fibroblasts, approximately 9.7 ug/mL. Memory cells lacking CD40L and CD69 with high CD45RO were sorted.

This TCR was recovered from an adult man with HIV who was CMV-seropositive. V and J are TRBV6-2 or TRBV6-3 and TRBJ1-4; 7 positions match TRBD1. The sequences come from CD4+ T cells sorted from PBMCs after roughly 17-hour stimulation, collected from a patient who received antiretroviral therapy. The CDR3 sequence: CASSSLRDRYEKLFF. The CDR3 DNA follows: TGTGCCAGCAGTTCCCTTCGGGACAGATATGAAAAACTGTTTTTT.